One and the same sample provided the 26 T cell receptor beta chains below, sequenced in a study of CD8+ T cells in alopecia areata. Documented treatment: oral pan-JAK inhibitor, 5-10 mg twice daily. Extracted RNA was reverse transcribed, and the resulting cDNA served as sequencing template. The protocol was immunoSEQ multiplex PCR, while the TCRdb copy is restricted to in-frame clones and leaves out a portion. The sample has 180,000 or so clones, less than 70% seen once. The sample in question was CD8+ T cells sorted from blood, obtained at week 24, from a patient treated with tofacitinib. The receptors originated from a human donor with alopecia areata.

A few counts support this clone. The same CDR3 is also encoded by other DNA sequences in this sample. This chain connects TRBV6-5 to TRBJ1-1, with TRBD1 matching 7 bases. There are 13 residues in the CDR3. Trimming at V came to 6 bases and at J to 3 bases, leaving 4 bases not matched to a gene. Germline lookup yields CDR1 MNHEY and CDR2 SVGAGI. CDR3: CASSPTGDTEAFF. The CDR3 nucleotides read TGTGCCAGCAGCCCAACAGGGGACACTGAAGCTTTCTTT.

V usage is TRBV5-4 and J usage is TRBJ2-1; a weak D match, TRBD1 (5 bases). The CDR3 sequence is 13 residues long. From germline, CDR1 is SGHNT and CDR2 YYREEE (reference sequence). V was pared by 0 bases and J by 7 bases, with 8 bases between. Here the CDR3 reads CASSLGQPNEQFF. The CDR3 DNA is TGTGCCAGCAGCTTGGGACAGCCAAATGAGCAGTTCTTC. The full variable domain, its missing parts supplied by reference TRBV5-4 and TRBJ2-1, is ETGVTQSPTHLIKTRGQQVTLRCSSQSGHNTVSWYQQALGQGPQFIFQYYREEENGRGNFPPRFSGLQFPNYSSELNVNALELDDSALYLCASSLGQPNEQFFGPGTRLTVL.

This clone was detected only a few times. The chain links TRBV7-9 to TRBJ2-3; 7 nucleotides line up with TRBD2. Germline loops: CDR1 SEHNR, CDR2 FQNEAQ (reference sequence). This CDR3 contains 16 residues. Trimming at V came to 3 bases and at J to 1 base, leaving 7 bases not matched to a gene. DNA for the CDR3: TGTGCCAGCAGCTTCCTACCGGGGGGTCGCACAGATACGCAGTATTTT. Protein product: CASSFLPGGRTDTQYF. The whole variable domain, remainder taken from reference TRBV7-9 and TRBJ2-3, is DTGVSQNPRHKITKRGQNVTFRCDPISEHNRLYWYRQTLGQGPEFLTYFQNEAQLEKSRLLSDRFSAERPKGSFSTLEIQRTEQGDSAMYLCASSFLPGGRTDTQYFGPGTRLTVL.

The chain recombines TRBV4-3 with TRBJ2-7; D perhaps matches TRBD1 (5 bases). Deletions cut 1 base from V and 3 bases from J, with 10 bases between. The germline gives CDR1 LGHNA, CDR2 YSLEER. CDR3 length: 14 residues. The DNA of the CDR3 is TGCGCCAGCAGCCAAGGTAAAGGGGACTACGAGCAGTACTTC. Amino acid sequence: CASSQGKGDYEQYF.

This clone appeared a few times. The chain has TRBV19 and TRBJ1-1, with TRBD1 identical over 8 bases. The germline V gene has CDR1 LNHDA and CDR2 SQIVND (reference sequence). This CDR3 comprises 14 residues. Unmatched junction bases numbered 10, after V lost 7 bases and J lost 6 bases. CDR3 sequence: CASIDDRGGSEAFF. As DNA, the CDR3 is TGTGCCAGTATTGATGACAGGGGAGGCTCTGAAGCTTTCTTT.

This chain links TRBV29-1 with TRBJ2-7; 8 bases fit TRBD2. There are 14 residues in the CDR3. CDR1 and CDR2 from the germline V gene are SQVTM and ANQGSEA. V gave up 4 bases and J gave up 3 bases; unmatched junction bases: 8. The CDR3 loop is CSVVLHREGYEQYF. CDR3 DNA: TGCAGCGTTGTCTTACACCGGGAGGGCTACGAGCAGTACTTC.

The J gene is TRBJ2-7, the V gene TRBV10-3, with 7 nucleotides matching TRBD1. The V gene end was trimmed by 6 bases and the J gene end by 2 bases; junction bases not matched to a gene: 7. CDR3 length: 14 amino acids. Germline V gene sequence: CDR1 ENHRY, CDR2 SYGVKD. CDR3 sequence: CAISPTGTPYEQYF. DNA for the CDR3: TGTGCCATCAGCCCGACAGGGACCCCCTACGAGCAGTACTTC.

The rearrangement links TRBV27 to TRBJ2-3, with a possible D match to TRBD1 (6 bases). From germline, CDR1 is MNHEY and CDR2 SMNVEV (reference sequence). The CDR3 is made up of 16 amino acids. Trimming removed 5 bases from V and 0 bases from J, with 15 bases in between. CDR3 DNA: TGTGCCAGCAGTAGCTGGGCAGGGGAGAGCACAGATACGCAGTATTTT. This gives the protein CASSSWAGESTDTQYF.

This clone came up a few times. Compared with germline, one end of the junction differs, possibly owing to a read error. The rearrangement uses TRBV2 and TRBJ2-2; unclear D gene. The V gene's germline CDR1 is SNHLY and CDR2 FYNNEI. The CDR3 extends over 15 amino acids. CDR3 nucleotides: TGTGCCAGCAATGAAGAGGACCCGAACACCGGGGAGCTGTTTTTT. It encodes CASNEEDPNTGELFF.

This chain joins TRBV6-1 and TRBJ2-7; 7 bases match TRBD2. The CDR3 contains 13 residues. Germline V lookup: CDR1 MNHNS, CDR2 SASEGT. Trimming removed 4 bases from V and 5 bases from J; junction bases left unmatched: 5. CDR3 residues: CASSGEGWDEQYF. The CDR3 bases are TGTGCCAGCAGTGGGGAGGGTTGGGACGAGCAGTACTTC.

This clone turned up a few times. Within the sample, other DNA sequences also encode this same CDR3. The chain combines TRBV11-2 with TRBJ1-2; D might be TRBD1 (5 bases). The V gene's germline CDR1 is SGHAT and CDR2 FQNNGV. The CDR3 runs to 14 residues. V lost 6 bases and J 4 bases, leaving 15 bases between the germline ends. The chain's CDR3 is CASSPGTGPYGYTF. The CDR3 DNA sequence: TGTGCCAGCAGTCCCGGGACCGGACCCTATGGCTACACCTTC. Combining the CDR3 with reference TRBV11-2 and TRBJ1-2 gives the whole variable domain EAGVAQSPRYKIIEKRQSVAFWCNPISGHATLYWYQQILGQGPKLLIQFQNNGVVDDSQLPKDRFSAERLKGVDSTLKIQPAKLEDSAVYLCASSPGTGPYGYTFGSGTRLTVV.

The chain joins TRBV29-1 to TRBJ1-1; possibly TRBD1 for D (6 bases). The CDR3 is 13 residues long. CDR1 and CDR2 from the germline V gene are SQVTM and ANQGSEA. V lost 7 bases, J lost 1 base, and 13 bases lay in between. CDR3 DNA sequence: TGCAGCGCCCTAGGACAGTCGAACACTGAAGCTTTCTTT. Its protein product is CSALGQSNTEAFF.

This chain links TRBV15 with TRBJ2-3; TRBD1 is a possible D gene (7 bases). Germline CDR1 and CDR2: LNHNV and YYDKDF (reference sequence). There are 14 residues in the CDR3. V lost 5 bases and J 3 bases, leaving 12 bases between the germline ends. The CDR3 spells CATSQTGRTDTQYF. The CDR3 region has the DNA TGTGCCACCAGCCAGACAGGGAGGACAGATACGCAGTATTTT.

This clone turned up a few times. The V and J genes are TRBV7-9 and TRBJ1-4; D remains ambiguous. V lost 2 bases and J lost 4, with 14 bases in between. The CDR3 runs to 16 residues. Germline lookup yields CDR1 SEHNR and CDR2 FQNEAQ (reference sequence). The DNA for the CDR3 is TGTGCCAGCAGCTTATCGGGAGAGGGTTATAATGAAAAACTGTTTTTT. It yields the protein CASSLSGEGYNEKLFF.

For this clone: The sample holds other DNA sequences that translate to the same CDR3. The J gene is TRBJ1-5, the V gene TRBV11-2; TRBD1 might be the D (5 bases). CDR1 SGHAT and CDR2 FQNNGV come from the germline V gene. V lost 0 bases and J 7 bases, leaving 10 bases between the germline ends. The CDR3 consists of 14 residues. CDR3 in amino acids: CASSLDGGTQPQHF. The CDR3 DNA reads TGTGCCAGCAGCTTAGATGGGGGGACCCAGCCCCAGCATTTT.

The chain is built from TRBV19 and TRBJ2-7, with 9 nucleotides matching TRBD1. This CDR3 spans 16 amino acids. Germline CDR1 reads LNHDA; CDR2 reads SQIVND (reference sequence). V lost 3 bases and J lost 2; bases outside the gene matches: 8. The CDR3: CASSIRDREATYEQYF. CDR3 nucleotide sequence: TGTGCCAGTAGTATCCGGGACAGGGAGGCTACCTACGAGCAGTACTTC.

V usage is TRBV11-2 and J usage is TRBJ2-3, with D unclear. CDR3 length: 13 residues. Germline lookup yields CDR1 SGHAT and CDR2 FQNNGV. Trimming removed 5 bases at V and 3 bases at J, with 9 bases between. Here the CDR3 DNA reads TGTGCCAGCAGCCCAGTGGGTACAGATACGCAGTATTTT. It specifies CASSPVGTDTQYF.

The chain recombines TRBV30 with TRBJ1-1, with TRBD1 as a possible D gene (6 bases). The CDR3 has 13 residues. The germline V gene encodes CDR1 GTSNPN and CDR2 SVGIG (reference sequence). Trimming pared 2 bases from V and 4 bases from J, leaving 11 bases between. The CDR3 reads CAWSTGRVTEAFF. The CDR3 nucleotides are TGTGCCTGGAGTACAGGGAGGGTCACTGAAGCTTTCTTT.

CDR3 sequence: CASSLTGGFWDGTDTQYF. CDR3 nucleotide sequence: TGTGCCAGCAGTTTAACCGGGGGCTTTTGGGACGGCACAGATACGCAGTATTTT. The V and J genes are TRBV27 and TRBJ2-3, with D perhaps given as TRBD1 or TRBD2 (6 bases each). V was pared by 2 bases and J by 1 base, with 19 bases between. This CDR3 has 18 amino acids. Germline V gene lookup returns CDR1 MNHEY and CDR2 SMNVEV (reference sequence).

In its sample, this clone was seen a few times. The chain employs TRBV29-1 and TRBJ2-6; D unresolved. Germline CDR1 reads SQVTM; CDR2 reads ANQGSEA. The CDR3 covers 13 residues. Trimming pared 5 bases from V and 4 bases from J, leaving 9 bases between. This chain's CDR3 is CSVLKAGANVLTF. For the CDR3, the DNA is TGCAGCGTTTTAAAGGCAGGGGCCAACGTCCTGACTTTC.

The J gene is TRBJ1-4, the V gene TRBV2; D is unresolved. Germline lookup yields CDR1 SNHLY and CDR2 FYNNEI. The CDR3 consists of 12 residues. The germline V and J ends were trimmed by 2 bases and 9 bases, with 7 bases remaining between them. CDR3 residues: CASSELGKKLFF. The DNA for the CDR3 is TGTGCCAGCAGTGAACTGGGGAAAAAACTGTTTTTT. The full variable domain, in which reference TRBV2 and TRBJ1-4 provide the parts outside the CDR3, is EPEVTQTPSHQVTQMGQEVILRCVPISNHLYFYWYRQILGQKVEFLVSFYNNEISEKSEIFDDQFSVERPDGSNFTLKIRSTKLEDSAMYFCASSELGKKLFFGSGTQLSVL.

This chain uses TRBV7-9 with TRBJ1-5; 7 bases fit TRBD1. V shed 9 bases, J shed 9 bases, and the junction held 26 bases outside the gene matches. The CDR3 is made up of 18 amino acids. Germline V gene sequence: CDR1 SEHNR, CDR2 FQNEAQ (reference sequence). The CDR3 bases are TGTGCCAGGTCCTTACTTCTCCGGGCAGGGGGGTCGACTTGGCCCCAGCATTTT. Its protein product is CARSLLLRAGGSTWPQHF.

J is TRBJ2-1 and V is TRBV9; 8 bases line up with TRBD1. The germline gives CDR1 SGDLS, CDR2 YYNGEE. Trimming removed 4 bases from V and 4 bases from J; junction bases left unmatched: 13. The CDR3 extends over 17 amino acids. Written as DNA, the CDR3 is TGTGCCAGCAGCCCCGACAGGGGTTACAAGGGATACAATGAGCAGTTCTTC. Amino acid sequence: CASSPDRGYKGYNEQFF.

The chain employs TRBV6-6 and TRBJ2-7; D gene ambiguous. CDR3 length: 13 residues. Between the trimmed V and J ends, which lost 6 bases and 6 bases, there was a span of 15 bases. The germline V gene has CDR1 MNHNY and CDR2 SVGAGI (reference sequence). The CDR3 nucleotides are TGTGCCAGCAGCCCTTCGATGGAAGCCGAGCAGTACTTC. It yields the protein CASSPSMEAEQYF.

This clone was picked up one time. Other DNA sequences in this sample translate to the same CDR3. The chain employs TRBV19 and TRBJ1-1; D gene uncertain. Per the germline V gene, CDR1 is LNHDA and CDR2 is SQIVND (reference sequence). The CDR3 has 13 amino acids. Trimming shortened V by 2 bases and J by 2 bases, and 6 bases separated the two germline ends. DNA of the CDR3: TGTGCCAGTAGTATAAGTCTAAACACTGAAGCTTTCTTT. The encoded protein is CASSISLNTEAFF.

The chain carries TRBV5-5 and TRBJ1-2; D is ambiguous. The length of the CDR3 is 13 residues. Germline CDR1 and CDR2: SGHKS and YYEKEE (reference sequence). Between the trimmed V and J ends, which lost 4 bases and 1 base, there was a span of 8 bases. In DNA, the CDR3 is TGTGCCAGCAGCACTGATTTTAACTATGGCTACACCTTC. Translated, it gives CASSTDFNYGYTF.